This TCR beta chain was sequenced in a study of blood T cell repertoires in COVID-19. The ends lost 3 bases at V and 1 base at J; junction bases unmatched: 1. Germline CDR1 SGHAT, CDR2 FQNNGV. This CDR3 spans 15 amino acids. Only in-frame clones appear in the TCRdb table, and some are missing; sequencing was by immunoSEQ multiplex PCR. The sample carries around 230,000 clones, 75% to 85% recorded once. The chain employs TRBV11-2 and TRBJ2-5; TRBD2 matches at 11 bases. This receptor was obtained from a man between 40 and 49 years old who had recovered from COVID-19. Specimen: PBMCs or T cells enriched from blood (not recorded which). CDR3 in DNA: TGTGCCAGCAGCTTCCTAGCGGGGGGCCAAGAGACCCAGTACTTC. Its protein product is CASSFLAGGQETQYF.